The 20 T cell receptor beta chains below all came from one sample that was sequenced in a study of CD8+ T cells in alopecia areata. Extracted RNA was reverse transcribed, and the resulting cDNA served as sequencing template. Sequencing was performed with immunoSEQ multiplex PCR; in TCRdb, only in-frame clones are kept and a portion is missing. The repertoire holds 25,000 or so clones, with about 50% as singletons. Sequencing input: NKG2D-high CD8+ T cells sorted from blood. Receptors were obtained from a human donor with alopecia areata.

The chain recombines TRBV11-2 with TRBJ2-1; no reliable D call. V lost 4 bases to trimming and J lost 13 bases, with 14 bases between them. This CDR3 has 12 amino acids. The germline V gene has CDR1 SGHAT and CDR2 FQNNGV. For the CDR3, the DNA is TGTGCCAGCAGCTATAATACAATGAGCCAGTTCTTC. Residues: CASSYNTMSQFF.

This chain links TRBV27 with TRBJ2-3; TRBD2 matches 7 bases. Germline V CDR1 and CDR2: MNHEY, SMNVEV (reference sequence). This CDR3 spans 19 amino acids. The V and J ends lost 5 bases and 3 bases, in that order; junction bases with no gene match: 20. CDR3 sequence (DNA): TGTGCCAGCAGTCTCCTCATGGGGAGCGCAGGGAGGGGTACAGATACGCAGTATTTT. It codes for CASSLLMGSAGRGTDTQYF.

The rearrangement links TRBV5-6 to TRBJ2-1; D uncertain. This CDR3 is 12 amino acids long. Per the germline V gene, CDR1 is SGHDT and CDR2 is YYEEEE. Trimming shortened V by 0 bases and J by 8 bases, and 6 bases separated the two germline ends. The CDR3 nucleotides read TGTGCCAGCAGCTTGGGGAGCGATGAGCAGTTCTTC. Translated: CASSLGSDEQFF.

This clone was observed a single time. The V gene is TRBV5-4, the J gene TRBJ2-1, with 16 bases fitting TRBD2. The V segment lost 4 bases and the J segment 10 bases; nucleotides outside the gene matches: 8. The CDR3 runs 16 residues. Per germline, CDR1 SGHNT and CDR2 YYREEE (reference sequence). The CDR3 sequence is CASSPGLAGGPYEQFF. The CDR3 region has the DNA TGTGCCAGCAGCCCGGGACTAGCGGGAGGGCCATACGAGCAGTTCTTC.

The chain couples TRBV27 to TRBJ2-1; 14 bases are shared with TRBD2. After removal of 5 bases from V and 4 bases from J, the junction contained 7 bases not matched to a gene. The CDR3 has 17 amino acids. Germline lookup yields CDR1 MNHEY and CDR2 SMNVEV (reference sequence). CDR3 DNA: TGTGCCAGCAGTCCCCTCGGGACTAGCGGGAGTTACAATGAGCAGTTCTTC. This translates into CASSPLGTSGSYNEQFF.

CDR3 nucleotides: TGTGCCTGGATCGACCGGGACAGGGGAAGTTGGACTGAAGCTTTCTTT. It yields the protein CAWIDRDRGSWTEAFF. V is TRBV30 and J is TRBJ1-1; TRBD1 aligns across 10 bases. CDR3 length: 16 residues. Germline V lookup: CDR1 GTSNPN, CDR2 SVGIG (reference sequence). V gave up 4 bases and J gave up 5 bases; unmatched junction bases: 13.

The rearrangement links TRBV5-6 to TRBJ2-1; no clear D gene. The CDR3 totals 16 residues. Germline V gene data show CDR1 as SGHDT and CDR2 as YYEEEE. V was cut by 2 bases and J by 1 base, with 13 bases left in between. CDR3 sequence: CASSFGVGRSYNEQFF. The CDR3 region has the DNA TGTGCCAGCAGCTTTGGGGTGGGTAGGTCCTACAATGAGCAGTTCTTC. The full variable domain, in which reference TRBV5-6 and TRBJ2-1 provide the parts outside the CDR3, is DAGVTQSPTHLIKTRGQQVTLRCSPKSGHDTVSWYQQALGQGPQFIFQYYEEEERQRGNFPDRFSGHQFPNYSSELNVNALLLGDSALYLCASSFGVGRSYNEQFFGPGTRLTVL.

This clone has more than one count but fewer than ten. This rearrangement joins TRBV7-9 to TRBJ1-1, with D maybe TRBD1 (5 bases). Germline V gene data show CDR1 as SEHNR and CDR2 as FQNEAQ (reference sequence). This CDR3 spans 14 amino acids. V was pared by 1 base and J by 3 bases, with 9 bases between. CDR3 residues: CASSLGGWDTEAFF. CDR3 nucleotides: TGTGCCAGCAGCTTAGGGGGCTGGGACACTGAAGCTTTCTTT.

The chain recombines TRBV6-6 with TRBJ2-7; 8 bases fit TRBD1. The V and J ends lost 4 bases and 7 bases, in that order; junction bases with no gene match: 12. Germline CDR1 is MNHNY and CDR2 is SVGAGI (reference sequence). This CDR3 region has 15 residues. Written as DNA, the CDR3 is TGTGCCAGCAGTTTAGCCCGGACAGGGATGCGGGAGCAGTACTTC. It translates to CASSLARTGMREQYF.

This clone was seen a few times. DNA of the CDR3: TGTGCCAGCAGTCGAGGCGGGCACAATCAGCCCCAGCATTTT. Amino acid sequence: CASSRGGHNQPQHF. This chain uses TRBV28 with TRBJ1-5; D remains ambiguous. The CDR3 loop spans 14 amino acids. Germline CDR1 is MDHEN and CDR2 is SYDVKM. V lost 5 bases to trimming and J lost 3 bases, with 11 bases between them.

The chain employs TRBV27 and TRBJ2-6; D remains unclear. V lost 1 base and J 15 bases, leaving 16 bases between the germline ends. The CDR3 runs 14 residues. Germline V gives CDR1 MNHEY, CDR2 SMNVEV (reference sequence). The CDR3 loop reads CASSLLGSPSGLTF. CDR3 nucleotide sequence: TGTGCCAGCAGTTTATTGGGATCCCCATCAGGCCTGACTTTC.

To note about this clone: The sample holds other DNA sequences that translate to the same CDR3. The rearrangement links TRBV27 to TRBJ2-7; 11 nucleotides match TRBD2. CDR1 and CDR2 from the germline V gene are MNHEY and SMNVEV (reference sequence). J was trimmed by 6 bases and V by 5 bases; bases with no gene match: 6. CDR3 size: 14 residues. CDR3 sequence reads: CASSHSGRAAEQYF. In DNA, the CDR3 is TGTGCCAGCAGTCATAGCGGGAGGGCCGCCGAGCAGTACTTC.

The CDR3 DNA is TGTGCCAGCAGTTTCCCCCTTCTGACTAGCGGGAGTGACTACGAGCAGTACTTC. This translates into CASSFPLLTSGSDYEQYF. The chain combines TRBV28 with TRBJ2-7, with 12 bases lining up with TRBD2. Germline lookup yields CDR1 MDHEN and CDR2 SYDVKM. The CDR3 loop spans 18 amino acids. V trimming: 3 bases; J trimming: 3 bases; junction bases outside the gene matches: 12.

The chain links TRBV6-1 to TRBJ1-1, with no clear D. The ends were cut back, 5 bases at V and 2 bases at J, with 9 bases in the middle. The V gene's germline CDR1 is MNHNS and CDR2 SASEGT. The CDR3 is 13 residues long. The CDR3: CASSPLSNTEAFF. The CDR3 nucleotides read TGTGCCAGCAGTCCCCTGTCCAACACTGAAGCTTTCTTT.

The chain recombines TRBV19 with TRBJ2-7; 9 positions agree with TRBD2. The CDR3 consists of 14 residues. Germline trimming cut 5 bases from V and 4 bases from J; bases unmatched to any gene: 6. Germline values: CDR1 LNHDA, CDR2 SQIVND (reference sequence). The DNA for the CDR3 is TGTGCCAGTAGTTCCGCGGGAGGGCTATACGAGCAGTACTTC. Residues: CASSSAGGLYEQYF.

This clone was counted only a few times. V and J are TRBV7-9 and TRBJ1-5; TRBD1 might be the D (5 bases). This CDR3 has 14 residues. V was cut by 5 bases and J by 6 bases, with 14 bases left in between. Germline CDR1 is SEHNR and CDR2 is FQNEAQ (reference sequence). The CDR3 coding sequence is TGTGCCAGCAGCCATGGACAAGCGGCTCAGCCCCAGCATTTT. This sequence encodes CASSHGQAAQPQHF.

As regards this clone: At one end the junction does not follow the germline gene, possibly because of a read error. DNA of the CDR3: TGTGCCAGCAGCTTATCTTGGACCGGGACGCAGTATTTT. Translated, it gives CASSLSWTGTQYF. This chain uses TRBV27 with TRBJ2-3, with D uncertain. Germline loops: CDR1 MNHEY, CDR2 SMNVEV (reference sequence). This CDR3 comprises 13 residues.

The chain employs TRBV28 and TRBJ1-1; D remains ambiguous. The germline CDR1 and CDR2 sequences are MDHEN and SYDVKM. The CDR3 contains 13 residues. The germline V and J ends were trimmed by 10 bases and 0 bases, with 12 bases remaining between them. The CDR3 nucleotides read TGTGCCATCGGGGAGTTTATGAACACTGAAGCTTTCTTT. Translation gives CAIGEFMNTEAFF.

This clone was found a few times. The CDR3 bases are TGTGCCAGCAGGGGGGATGGGAGCAATCAGCCCCAGCATTTT. Its translation is CASRGDGSNQPQHF. J is TRBJ1-5 and V is TRBV7-9, with D perhaps matching TRBD1 (5 bases). CDR1 and CDR2 (germline): SEHNR, FQNEAQ (reference sequence). V gave up 6 bases and J gave up 1 base, with 10 bases separating them. The CDR3 has 14 amino acids.

A remark on this clone: Other DNA variants within this sample encode the same CDR3. The chain has TRBV7-2 and TRBJ2-1; TRBD2 matches 7 bases. The V segment lost 1 base and the J segment 0 bases; nucleotides outside the gene matches: 3. Germline CDR1 and CDR2: SGHTA and FQGNSA. The CDR3 runs 16 residues. CDR3 residues: CASSLDGRSSYNEQFF. CDR3 DNA sequence: TGTGCCAGCAGCTTAGACGGGAGGAGCTCCTACAATGAGCAGTTCTTC.